Listed here are 32 T cell receptor beta chains from one sample, sequenced in a study of CD8 T cells in Susac syndrome. An input of about 0.5 to 1 ug of RNA was subjected to reverse transcription using random hexamers. One entry per CDR3 protein, called by TCRdb with MiXCR from the immunoSEQ multiplex PCR reads. Among about 200,000 distinct CDR3 sequences, roughly 96% were seen once, and the ten largest hold around 0.1%. Sample: CD4+ T cells from PBMCs. These receptor sequences come from a human donor in good health.

The genes are TRBV12-3 or TRBV12-4 and TRBJ2-5; 8 bases map to TRBD1. The length of the CDR3 is 16 residues. V gave up 5 bases and J gave up 0 bases; unmatched junction bases: 8. This chain's CDR3 is CASSGGLDRDQETQYF. In DNA form, the CDR3 reads TGTGCCAGCAGTGGAGGTCTGGACAGGGACCAAGAGACCCAGTACTTC.

The V and J genes are TRBV29-1 and TRBJ1-4, with 8 bases aligning to TRBD1. The CDR3 runs 14 residues. Germline assignment: CDR1 SQVTM and CDR2 ANQGSEA. J gave up 8 bases and V 6 bases, and 11 bases lay outside the gene matches. The CDR3 spells CSVAPGGADEKLFF. In DNA form, the CDR3 reads TGCAGCGTCGCCCCAGGGGGCGCCGACGAAAAACTGTTTTTT.

This rearrangement joins TRBV15 to TRBJ1-5; tentative D call: TRBD1 (5 bases). With 1 base removed from V and 5 bases from J, the gap between germline ends came to 12 bases. This CDR3 spans 15 amino acids. Germline CDR1 reads LNHNV; CDR2 reads YYDKDF (reference sequence). The CDR3 spells CATSRGRAGYQPQHF. CDR3 in DNA: TGTGCCACCAGCAGAGGCAGGGCGGGTTATCAGCCCCAGCATTTT.

This clonotype was counted between two and nine times. The gene calls are TRBV29-1 and TRBJ1-1, with D unclear. The CDR3 runs 12 residues. Germline CDR1 SQVTM, CDR2 ANQGSEA. V lost 7 bases, J lost 0 bases, and 9 bases lay in between. The DNA of the CDR3 is TGCAGCGGGGGAGGGCTGAACACTGAAGCTTTCTTT. It specifies CSGGGLNTEAFF.

The chain is built from TRBV20-1 and TRBJ1-2; D remains unclear. The germline V and J ends were trimmed by 6 bases and 8 bases, with 25 bases remaining between them. CDR1 is DFQATT and CDR2 is SNEGSKA in the germline V gene (reference sequence). This CDR3 region has 15 residues. CDR3 region: CSALNNVPSSSGYTF. The CDR3, as DNA: TGCAGTGCCCTAAATAATGTCCCTAGCTCTTCGGGCTACACCTTC.

This clonotype is a singleton in its sample. The CDR3 here is CATSAMNSPLHF. CDR3 bases: TGTGCCACCAGCGCAATGAATTCACCCCTCCACTTT. The chain employs TRBV15 and TRBJ1-6; D gene uncertain. Deletions cut 5 bases from V and 7 bases from J, with 6 bases between. The CDR3 totals 12 residues. Germline CDR1 LNHNV, CDR2 YYDKDF (reference sequence).

This chain connects TRBV20-1 to TRBJ2-7; D might be TRBD2 (6 bases). Trimming left V 6 bases short and J 5 bases short, with 11 bases between. This CDR3 contains 11 residues. Germline CDR1 DFQATT, CDR2 SNEGSKA (reference sequence). For the CDR3, the DNA is TGCAGTGCGAGACTAGTAGACGAGCAGTACGTC. Translating gives CSARLVDEQYV.

CDR3 coding DNA: TGTGCCAGCACCCGGGTCCAATCCACCGGGGAGCTGTTTTTT. Its protein product is CASTRVQSTGELFF. The chain links TRBV9 to TRBJ2-2; D is undetermined. The CDR3 has 14 amino acids. Germline lookup yields CDR1 SGDLS and CDR2 YYNGEE. The ends were cut back, 6 bases at V and 4 bases at J, with 13 bases in the middle.

This clonotype was observed a single time. V gene TRBV20-1 combines with J gene TRBJ2-5, with D perhaps being TRBD1 or TRBD2 (5 bases each). Germline CDR1 is DFQATT and CDR2 is SNEGSKA (reference sequence). This CDR3 contains 14 residues. V dropped 3 bases and J dropped 5 bases, with 16 bases sitting between them. The CDR3 coding sequence is TGCAGTGCTAGGGGACCCTACCCGGAGGAGACCCAGTACTTC. It is translated as CSARGPYPEETQYF.

This clonotype has a single count. The CDR3 nucleotides are TGCAGTGCTAGAGACGTGGTTGGCAGGGGGAACACCGGGGAGCTGTTTTTT. It specifies CSARDVVGRGNTGELFF. This chain uses TRBV20-1 with TRBJ2-2; tentative D call: TRBD1 (6 bases). The germline V gene has CDR1 DFQATT and CDR2 SNEGSKA (reference sequence). V lost 0 bases to trimming and J lost 1 base, with 15 bases between them. This CDR3 contains 17 residues.

This clonotype is a singleton in its sample. The chain has TRBV20-1 and TRBJ2-7, with 7 bases lining up with TRBD1. Germline V gives CDR1 DFQATT, CDR2 SNEGSKA (reference sequence). The CDR3 has 12 amino acids. V gave up 5 bases and J gave up 4 bases; unmatched junction bases: 5. CDR3 sequence reads: CSAEGARYEQYF. The DNA for the CDR3 is TGCAGTGCTGAGGGGGCTCGGTACGAGCAGTACTTC.

The chain joins TRBV27 to TRBJ1-5, with D possibly TRBD1 on 5 matching bases. V gave up 3 bases and J gave up 5 bases, with 17 bases separating them. From germline, CDR1 is MNHEY and CDR2 SMNVEV (reference sequence). The CDR3 contains 16 residues. The CDR3 spells CASSLGSPIRDQPQHF. Here the CDR3 DNA reads TGTGCCAGCAGTTTGGGATCCCCTATCAGGGATCAGCCCCAGCATTTT.

The chain joins TRBV28 to TRBJ2-1; no reliable D call. Trimming shortened V by 4 bases and J by 0 bases, and 4 bases separated the two germline ends. The CDR3 sequence is 13 residues long. Germline CDR1 is MDHEN and CDR2 is SYDVKM. CDR3 protein: CASSSYSYNEQFF. The CDR3 region has the DNA TGTGCCAGCAGTTCGTACTCCTACAATGAGCAGTTCTTC.

The V gene is TRBV7-2, the J gene TRBJ2-3, with D unresolved. V lost 1 base and J lost 6, with 11 bases in between. CDR1 is SGHTA and CDR2 is FQGNSA in the germline V gene. The CDR3 length is 14 residues. CDR3 DNA: TGTGCCAGCAGCTTAGGGGCCTGGATGGATACGCAGTATTTT. Amino acid sequence: CASSLGAWMDTQYF.

The J gene is TRBJ1-2, the V gene TRBV20-1; D call uncertain. The V gene's germline CDR1 is DFQATT and CDR2 SNEGSKA (reference sequence). Trimming stripped 5 bases from V and 8 bases from J, with 21 bases between. This CDR3 is built from 14 residues. The CDR3 region is CSAPQTPTVIGYTF. In nucleotides, the CDR3 is TGCAGTGCTCCTCAGACTCCGACGGTAATCGGCTACACCTTC.

The chain uses TRBV28 and TRBJ2-7; D perhaps matches TRBD1 (6 bases). Per germline, CDR1 MDHEN and CDR2 SYDVKM. The CDR3 covers 14 residues. Trimming removed 5 bases at V and 7 bases at J, with 18 bases between. The CDR3 region is CASSERQRTAEQYV. CDR3 in DNA: TGTGCCAGCAGTGAACGGCAACGGACAGCGGAGCAGTACGTC.

The rearrangement uses TRBV2 and TRBJ2-7, with 7 bases identical to TRBD1. The CDR3 loop spans 15 amino acids. V was pared by 6 bases and J by 3 bases, with 11 bases of the junction left unmatched. Germline values: CDR1 SNHLY, CDR2 FYNNEI. Here the CDR3 reads CASSDYGQVGYEQYF. DNA of the CDR3: TGTGCCAGCAGCGATTATGGACAGGTGGGCTACGAGCAGTACTTC.

In the case of this clonotype: At one of its ends the junction is not consistent with the germline gene, which may arise from a read error. The chain links TRBV3-1 to TRBJ1-5, with D uncertain. Germline CDR1 is LGHDT and CDR2 is YNNKEL (reference sequence). The CDR3 covers 14 residues. The CDR3 loop reads CASSQAVSNQPQHF. The CDR3 DNA reads TGTGCCAGCAGTCAAGCGGTGAGCAATCAGCCCCAGCATTTT.

The CDR3 protein is CSVAKSAGELFF. For the CDR3, the DNA is TGCAGCGTCGCGAAAAGCGCTGGGGAGCTGTTTTTT. J is TRBJ2-2 and V is TRBV29-1; unclear D gene. The V and J ends lost 6 bases and 8 bases respectively, with 13 bases between them. The CDR3 has 12 residues. Germline V CDR1 and CDR2: SQVTM, ANQGSEA.

CDR3 nucleotides: TGTGCCTGGAGTGTTCCGGGGGACACGCAGTATTTT. Translation gives CAWSVPGDTQYF. This chain links TRBV30 with TRBJ2-3; D is perhaps TRBD2 (6 bases). CDR1 is GTSNPN, CDR2 SVGIG, per germline (reference sequence). V was clipped by 0 bases and J by 9 bases, with 10 bases between them. The CDR3 loop spans 12 amino acids.

The chain uses TRBV23-1 and TRBJ2-7; D possibly corresponds to TRBD1 (5 bases). TRBV23-1 is annotated as an ORF whose role is uncertain. V was cut by 3 bases and J by 3 bases, with 33 bases left in between. The CDR3 length is 21 residues. CDR3 protein: CASSHRGTDLSSLLTDYEQYV. The CDR3 nucleotides read TGCGCCAGCAGTCATAGGGGCACCGACCTCTCTTCTCTCTTGACAGACTACGAGCAGTACGTC.

This chain joins TRBV25-1 and TRBJ1-5, with D uncertain. The germline V and J ends were trimmed by 1 base and 5 bases, with 12 bases remaining between them. The germline CDR1 and CDR2 sequences are MGHDK and SYGVNS. The CDR3 consists of 15 residues. CDR3 coding DNA: TGTGCCAGCAGTGAATCGGAGGGAGGACATCAGCCCCAGCATTTT. Residues: CASSESEGGHQPQHF.

V gene TRBV6-5 combines with J gene TRBJ2-7; 7 bases agree with TRBD2. CDR1 and CDR2 from the germline V gene are MNHEY and SVGAGI. V shed 4 bases and J 1 base; nucleotides not matched to a gene: 13. The CDR3 length is 17 residues. This CDR3 reads CASSFPSRDYTSYEQYV. As DNA, the CDR3 is TGTGCCAGCAGTTTCCCAAGCCGGGACTATACATCCTACGAGCAGTACGTC.

This clonotype was recorded once. The V and J genes are TRBV7-3 and TRBJ2-1; 7 bases line up with TRBD2. The CDR3 has 15 residues. CDR1 is SGHTA, CDR2 FQGTGA, per germline. V lost 3 bases to trimming and J lost 4 bases; unmatched junction nucleotides: 6. CDR3 coding DNA: TGTGCCAGCAGCTTGATGGCTAGCGGTTACAATGAGCAGTTCTTC. Translating gives CASSLMASGYNEQFF.

The chain uses TRBV27 and TRBJ2-7; 10 bases align to TRBD1. Trimming cost V 3 bases and J 5 bases; bases outside gene matches: 7. Germline assignment: CDR1 MNHEY and CDR2 SMNVEV (reference sequence). The CDR3 runs 15 residues. CDR3 sequence reads: CASSLSRDRGDEQYF. The CDR3 DNA reads TGTGCCAGCAGTTTGTCTAGGGACAGGGGCGACGAGCAGTACTTC.

This clonotype was detected once. This chain uses TRBV2 with TRBJ2-5; D call uncertain. V was clipped by 4 bases and J by 5 bases, with 11 bases between them. This CDR3 has 13 amino acids. Per germline, CDR1 SNHLY and CDR2 FYNNEI. CDR3 in amino acids: CASSANPEETQYF. CDR3 DNA: TGTGCCAGCAGTGCGAATCCTGAGGAGACCCAGTACTTC.

The chain employs TRBV30 and TRBJ2-1, with D perhaps TRBD1 or TRBD2 (6 bases each). The CDR3 consists of 14 residues. The V gene lost 3 bases and the J gene lost 8 bases, with 17 bases spanning the gap. The germline gives CDR1 GTSNPN, CDR2 SVGIG (reference sequence). CDR3 bases: TGTGCCTGGAGAGCTCTCGGGGGCCGATATGAGCAGTTCTTC. The encoded protein is CAWRALGGRYEQFF.

This chain uses TRBV7-2 with TRBJ1-2; TRBD1 agrees at 7 bases. The germline gives CDR1 SGHTA, CDR2 FQGNSA. The CDR3 spans 16 residues. The V gene end was trimmed by 2 bases and the J gene end by 3 bases; junction bases not matched to a gene: 9. CDR3 in amino acids: CASSLTPRTGDYGYTF. The CDR3 coding sequence is TGTGCCAGCAGCTTAACGCCCCGGACAGGCGACTATGGCTACACCTTC.

The rearrangement uses TRBV29-1 and TRBJ1-2; maybe TRBD1 (5 bases). CDR1 is SQVTM, CDR2 ANQGSEA, per germline. V lost 1 base to trimming and J lost 4 bases, with 7 bases between them. CDR3 size: 12 residues. CDR3 sequence reads: CSVEGQGYGYTF. The CDR3 DNA sequence: TGCAGCGTTGAAGGGCAGGGCTATGGCTACACCTTC.

The chain recombines TRBV28 with TRBJ1-5; D is perhaps TRBD1 (6 bases). The CDR3 consists of 15 residues. Germline CDR1 is MDHEN and CDR2 is SYDVKM. V was clipped by 5 bases and J by 3 bases, with 14 bases between them. The CDR3: CASSRTQGPNQPQHF. CDR3 DNA: TGTGCCAGCAGTCGGACACAGGGACCCAATCAGCCCCAGCATTTT.

The rearrangement uses TRBV29-1 and TRBJ1-1; D ambiguous. This CDR3 spans 12 amino acids. V lost 4 bases and J 0 bases, leaving 6 bases between the germline ends. CDR1 is SQVTM, CDR2 ANQGSEA, per germline. CDR3 amino acids: CSVGRLNTEAFF. The DNA for the CDR3 is TGCAGCGTTGGGCGGTTGAACACTGAAGCTTTCTTT.

The rearrangement uses TRBV20-1 and TRBJ2-1; 10 bases are shared with TRBD1. Germline CDR1 is DFQATT and CDR2 is SNEGSKA (reference sequence). The CDR3 contains 14 residues. V lost 4 bases to trimming and J lost 5 bases; unmatched junction nucleotides: 5. CDR3 coding DNA: TGCAGTGCTAAGGCGGGACAGGGGAACAATGAGCAGTTCTTC. Translating it yields CSAKAGQGNNEQFF.